These 3 T cell receptor beta chains originate from one sample sequenced in a study of OX40 agonist ivuxolimab in advanced cancers. The repertoire was sequenced with immunoSEQ multiplex PCR; TCRdb's copy has only in-frame clones and lacks some. The data show some 6,500 clones, about two thirds seen once. Specimen: CD4+ or CD8+ T cells sorted from blood, collected in a trial of the OX40 agonist ivuxolimab. These TCRs come from an adult with an advanced solid tumor such as melanoma, head and neck, liver or kidney cancer.

This clone appeared a single time. This chain connects TRBV4-3 to TRBJ2-5; tentatively, D is TRBD2 (6 bases). V lost 3 bases and J 5 bases, leaving 16 bases between the germline ends. Germline assignment: CDR1 LGHNA and CDR2 YSLEER. The CDR3 totals 15 residues. The DNA of the CDR3 is TGCGCCAGCAGCCAGGATAGCGGACCCAGGGAGACCCAGTACTTC. Its translation is CASSQDSGPRETQYF.

This clone is judged medium-sized. The chain couples TRBV13 to TRBJ2-7; TRBD1 aligns across 7 bases. With V trimmed by 1 base and J by 2 bases, 2 bases remained unmatched. The CDR3 runs 14 residues. Germline V lookup: CDR1 PRHDT, CDR2 FYEKMQ (reference sequence). The chain's CDR3 is CASSLAGTAYEQYF. As DNA, the CDR3 is TGTGCCAGCAGCTTAGCTGGGACAGCCTACGAGCAGTACTTC.

This chain connects TRBV7-8 to TRBJ2-1; 13 nucleotides agree with TRBD2. The ends lost 5 bases at V and 10 bases at J; junction bases unmatched: 11. Per germline, CDR1 SGHVS and CDR2 FQNEAQ. The CDR3 length is 16 residues. The CDR3 loop reads CASSIGTSGNLGEQFF. As DNA, the CDR3 is TGTGCCAGCAGCATCGGGACTAGCGGGAACCTTGGGGAGCAGTTCTTC.